What follows describes a single T cell receptor beta chain. This sample is part of a study of PD-L1 blockade in urothelial cancer. Study-wide background: About nine tenths of the roughly 30 patients were men whose urothelial cancer was bladder-origin.

Method: immunoSEQ multiplex PCR; TCRdb's copy keeps in-frame clones and lacks some. The sample consists of about 130,000 clones, 86% of them appearing once. The time point was: peripheral blood 6 weeks after treatment start. The patients had locally advanced or metastatic urothelial carcinoma. Germline V gene lookup returns CDR1 MNHEY and CDR2 SMNVEV (reference sequence). This CDR3 has 14 amino acids. V was pared by 7 bases and J by 0 bases, with 9 bases between. This clonotype originated in a man aged 45-60 years with urothelial cancer. The chain is built from TRBV27 and TRBJ2-2, with a possible D match to TRBD1 (6 bases). Sequenced material: PBMCs, taken around atezolizumab (anti-PD-L1) treatment. As DNA, the CDR3 is TGTGCCAGCAAGGACAGAGCGAACACCGGGGAGCTGTTTTTT. It is translated as CASKDRANTGELFF.